What follows describes a single T cell receptor (beta chain). Its specificity is unknown. Libraries were made from TCR beta cDNA, and they carried unique molecular identifiers. TCRdb recomputed calls from the PCR reads with MiXCR, one row per CDR3 protein. The table lists about 560,000 distinct CDR3 sequences, about 40% of them singletons. The record originates from a study of post-analysis software for immune sequencing data. Study-level findings and limits: In patients, four to six TRBV segments were more frequent than in controls, with TRBV5-6, TRBV5-1 and TRBV20-1 among them.

V was clipped by 3 bases and J by 4 bases, with 12 bases between them. The germline CDR1 and CDR2 sequences are SGHRS and YFSETQ. The CDR3 is 14 residues long. This sequence originates from a girl aged 5-17 years with multiple sclerosis. Material for sequencing was blood. The chain couples TRBV5-1 to TRBJ2-3, with D possibly matching TRBD2 (6 bases). The DNA for the CDR3 is TGCGCCAGCAGCTGGGACTTAGCGGCAGATACGCAGTATTTT. Translated: CASSWDLAADTQYF.